This T cell receptor beta chain was retrieved from a study of response to subunit inactivated influenza vaccine. Study results and limitations: It was the authors' suggestion that each seasonal influenza vaccination recruits few new T cells.

Regarding this clonotype: Its antigen is not identified.

Each CDR3 protein is one row after TCRdb ran MiXCR on the RT-PCR reads. The sample has 650,000 to 800,000 distinct CDR3 sequences, approximately 14% seen once. In germline, CDR1 is MDHEN, CDR2 SYDVKM. Trimming removed 8 bases at V and 13 bases at J, with 18 bases between. This CDR3 spans 13 amino acids. This sequence originates from a man aged 45 to 65 who received an inactivated influenza vaccine. The source was PBMCs from blood, collected 14 to 15 days before vaccination. The chain couples TRBV28 to TRBJ2-6, with no clear D. The DNA of the CDR3 is TGTGCCAGCTTGATGAAAAAGACGAAGGTCCTGACTTTC. Amino acid sequence: CASLMKKTKVLTF.